Reported below is one T cell receptor beta chain. The antigen remains undetermined. This CDR3 is built from 16 residues. V was cut by 5 bases and J by 0 bases, with 11 bases left in between. Germline lookup yields CDR1 SNHLY and CDR2 FYNNEI. This record belongs to a study of PD-L1 blockade in urothelial cancer. Overall study: Male sex and bladder-origin urothelial cancer were recorded for about 90% of the roughly 29 patients. Of prior chemotherapy regimens, patients had received between 0 and 3.

The data were produced by immunoSEQ multiplex PCR, yet TCRdb's version contains in-frame clones alone and is incomplete. The sample has tens of thousands of clones, 83% seen once. Study conclusions and caveats: Better survival was predicted when blood TCR clonality before treatment fell below the median.

The source material was PBMCs, sampled around atezolizumab (anti-PD-L1) treatment. This receptor was identified in a man aged 60 to 69 with urothelial cancer. V gene TRBV2 combines with J gene TRBJ2-6; possible D gene TRBD2, 7 bases. CDR3 nucleotides: TGTGCCAGCAGTCTTAGGGGGGGCTCTGGGGCCAACGTCCTGACTTTC. As protein: CASSLRGGSGANVLTF.